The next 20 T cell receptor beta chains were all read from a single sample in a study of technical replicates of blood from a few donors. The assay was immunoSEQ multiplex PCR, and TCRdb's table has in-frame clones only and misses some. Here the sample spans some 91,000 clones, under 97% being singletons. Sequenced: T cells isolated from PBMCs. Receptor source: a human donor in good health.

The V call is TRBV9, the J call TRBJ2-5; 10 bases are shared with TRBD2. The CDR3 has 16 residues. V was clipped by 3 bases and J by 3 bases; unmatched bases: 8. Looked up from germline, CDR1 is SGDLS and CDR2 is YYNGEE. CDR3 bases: TGTGCCAGCAGCGCATCCCTAGCGGGGGAAAAAGAGACCCAGTACTTC. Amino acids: CASSASLAGEKETQYF. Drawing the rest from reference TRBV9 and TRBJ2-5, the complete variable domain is DSGVTQTPKHLITATGQRVTLRCSPRSGDLSVYWYQQSLDQGLQFLIQYYNGEERAKGNILERFSAQQFPDLHSELNLSSLELGDSALYFCASSASLAGEKETQYFGPGTRLLVL.

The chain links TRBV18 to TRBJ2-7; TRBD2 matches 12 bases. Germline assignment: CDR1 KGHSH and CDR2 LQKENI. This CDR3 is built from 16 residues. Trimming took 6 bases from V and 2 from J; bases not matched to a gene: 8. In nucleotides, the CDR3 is TGTGCCAGCTCGCCTTTGTCTAGCGGGAGGGCCTACGAGCAGTACTTC. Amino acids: CASSPLSSGRAYEQYF.

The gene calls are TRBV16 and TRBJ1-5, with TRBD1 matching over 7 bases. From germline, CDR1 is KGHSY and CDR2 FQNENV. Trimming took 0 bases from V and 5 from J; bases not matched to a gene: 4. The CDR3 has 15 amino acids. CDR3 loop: CASSQSKGADQPQHF. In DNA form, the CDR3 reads TGTGCCAGCAGCCAATCTAAGGGGGCCGATCAGCCCCAGCATTTT.

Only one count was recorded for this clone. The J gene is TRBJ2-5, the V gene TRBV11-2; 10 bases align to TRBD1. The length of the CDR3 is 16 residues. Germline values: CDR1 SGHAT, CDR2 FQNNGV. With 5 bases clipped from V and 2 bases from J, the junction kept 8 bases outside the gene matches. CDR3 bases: TGTGCCAGCAGCAACCCGGGACAGGGGATACAAGAGACCCAGTACTTC. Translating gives CASSNPGQGIQETQYF.

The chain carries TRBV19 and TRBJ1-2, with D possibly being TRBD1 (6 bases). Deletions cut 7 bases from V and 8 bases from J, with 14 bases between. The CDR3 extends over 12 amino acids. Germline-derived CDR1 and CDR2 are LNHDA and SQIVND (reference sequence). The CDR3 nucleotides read TGTGCCAGTAACAACAGGGTCGACGGCTACACCTTC. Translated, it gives CASNNRVDGYTF.

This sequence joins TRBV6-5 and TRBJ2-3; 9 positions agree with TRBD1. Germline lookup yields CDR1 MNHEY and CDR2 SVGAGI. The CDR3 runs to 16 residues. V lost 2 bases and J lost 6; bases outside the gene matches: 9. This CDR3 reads CASSYSRTGAGDTQYF. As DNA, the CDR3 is TGTGCCAGCAGTTACAGCAGGACAGGGGCAGGCGATACGCAGTATTTT.

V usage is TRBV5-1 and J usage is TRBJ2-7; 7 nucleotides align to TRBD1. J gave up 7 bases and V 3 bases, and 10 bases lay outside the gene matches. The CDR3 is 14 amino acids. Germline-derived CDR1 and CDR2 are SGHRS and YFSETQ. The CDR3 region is CASSSRQGVREQYF. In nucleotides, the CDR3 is TGCGCCAGCAGCTCGCGACAGGGAGTGAGGGAGCAGTACTTC.

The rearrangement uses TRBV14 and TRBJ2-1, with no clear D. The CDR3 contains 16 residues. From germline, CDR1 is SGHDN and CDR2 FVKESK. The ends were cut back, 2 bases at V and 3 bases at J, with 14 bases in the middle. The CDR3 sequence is CASSQLARYFYNEQFF. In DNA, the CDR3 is TGTGCCAGCAGCCAATTAGCCCGGTATTTCTACAATGAGCAGTTCTTC.

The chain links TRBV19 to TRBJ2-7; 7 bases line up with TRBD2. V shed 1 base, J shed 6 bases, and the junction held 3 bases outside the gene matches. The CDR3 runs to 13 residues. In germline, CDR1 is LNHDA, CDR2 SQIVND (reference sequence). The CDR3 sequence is CASSIGAGVEQYF. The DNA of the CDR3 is TGTGCCAGTAGTATAGGGGCGGGGGTCGAGCAGTACTTC.

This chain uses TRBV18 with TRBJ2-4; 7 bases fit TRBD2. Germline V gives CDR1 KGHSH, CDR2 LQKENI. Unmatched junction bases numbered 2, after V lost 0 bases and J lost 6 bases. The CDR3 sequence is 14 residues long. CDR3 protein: CASSPPASGNIQYF. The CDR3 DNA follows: TGTGCCAGCTCACCACCGGCTAGCGGAAACATTCAGTACTTC.

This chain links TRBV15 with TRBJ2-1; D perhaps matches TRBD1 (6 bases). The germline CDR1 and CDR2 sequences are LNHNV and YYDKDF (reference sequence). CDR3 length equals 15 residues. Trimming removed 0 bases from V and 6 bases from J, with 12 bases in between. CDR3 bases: TGTGCCACCAGCAGAGATATAGCCAGGGGCAATGAGCAGTTCTTC. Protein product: CATSRDIARGNEQFF.

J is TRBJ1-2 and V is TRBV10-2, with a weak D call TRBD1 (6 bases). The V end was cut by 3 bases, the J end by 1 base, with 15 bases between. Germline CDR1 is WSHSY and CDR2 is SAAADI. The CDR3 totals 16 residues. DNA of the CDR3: TGCGCCAGCAGTGAAAGGGGGACAACCCTTAACTATGGCTACACCTTC. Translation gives CASSERGTTLNYGYTF.

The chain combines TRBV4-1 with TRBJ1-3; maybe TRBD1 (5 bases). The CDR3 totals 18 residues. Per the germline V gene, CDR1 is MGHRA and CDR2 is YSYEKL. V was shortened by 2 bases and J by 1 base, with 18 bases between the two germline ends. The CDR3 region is CASSQPYLFRASGNTIYF. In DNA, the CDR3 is TGCGCCAGCAGCCAACCCTACCTTTTCAGGGCTTCTGGAAACACCATATATTTT.

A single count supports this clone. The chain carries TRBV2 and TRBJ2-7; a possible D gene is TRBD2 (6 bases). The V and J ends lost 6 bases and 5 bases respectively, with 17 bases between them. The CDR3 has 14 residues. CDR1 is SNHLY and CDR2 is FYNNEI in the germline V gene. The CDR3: CASRDVGGVHEQYF. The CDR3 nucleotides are TGTGCCAGCAGAGATGTGGGGGGAGTCCACGAGCAGTACTTC.

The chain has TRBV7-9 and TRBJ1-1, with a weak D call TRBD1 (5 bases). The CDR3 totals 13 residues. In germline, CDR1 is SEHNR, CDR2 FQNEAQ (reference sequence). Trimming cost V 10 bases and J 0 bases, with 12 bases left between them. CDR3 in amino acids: CATSDTMNTEAFF. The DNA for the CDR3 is TGTGCCACCTCGGACACTATGAACACTGAAGCTTTCTTT.

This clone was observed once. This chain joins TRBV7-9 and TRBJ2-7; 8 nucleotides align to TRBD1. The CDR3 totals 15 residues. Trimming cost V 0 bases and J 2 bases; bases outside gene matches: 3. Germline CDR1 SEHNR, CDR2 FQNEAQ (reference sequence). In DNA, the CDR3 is TGTGCCAGCAGCTTAGCTATGGACAGGGCCTACGAGCAGTACTTC. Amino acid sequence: CASSLAMDRAYEQYF.

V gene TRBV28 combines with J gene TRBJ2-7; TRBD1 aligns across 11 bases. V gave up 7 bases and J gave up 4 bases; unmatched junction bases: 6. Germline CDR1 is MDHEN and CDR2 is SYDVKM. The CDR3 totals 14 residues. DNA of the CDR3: TGTGCCAGCACGTGGGACAGGGGGAAGTACGAGCAGTACTTC. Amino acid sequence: CASTWDRGKYEQYF. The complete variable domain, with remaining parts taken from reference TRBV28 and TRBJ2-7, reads DVKVTQSSRYLVKRTGEKVFLECVQDMDHENMFWYRQDPGLGLRLIYFSYDVKMKEKGDIPEGYSVSREKKERFSLILESASTNQTSMYLCASTWDRGKYEQYFGPGTRLTVT.

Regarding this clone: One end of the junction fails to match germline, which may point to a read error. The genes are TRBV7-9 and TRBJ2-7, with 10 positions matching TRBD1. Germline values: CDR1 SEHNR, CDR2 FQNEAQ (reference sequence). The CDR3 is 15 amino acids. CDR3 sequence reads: CASSVGQGDSSEQYF. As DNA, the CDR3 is TGTGCCAGCAGCGTAGGACAGGGGGACTCCTCCGAGCAGTACTTC.

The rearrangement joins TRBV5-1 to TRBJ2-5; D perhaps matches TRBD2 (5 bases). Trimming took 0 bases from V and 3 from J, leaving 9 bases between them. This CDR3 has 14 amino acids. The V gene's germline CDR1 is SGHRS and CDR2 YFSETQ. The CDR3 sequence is CASSLAGGKETQYF. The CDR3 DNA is TGCGCCAGCAGCTTGGCCGGAGGAAAAGAGACCCAGTACTTC.

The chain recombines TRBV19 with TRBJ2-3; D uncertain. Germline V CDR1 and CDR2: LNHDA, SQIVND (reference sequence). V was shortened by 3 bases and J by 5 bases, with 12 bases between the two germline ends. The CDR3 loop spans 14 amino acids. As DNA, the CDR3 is TGTGCCAGTAGTATCTCGCGTTCCCGAGATACGCAGTATTTT. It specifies CASSISRSRDTQYF.